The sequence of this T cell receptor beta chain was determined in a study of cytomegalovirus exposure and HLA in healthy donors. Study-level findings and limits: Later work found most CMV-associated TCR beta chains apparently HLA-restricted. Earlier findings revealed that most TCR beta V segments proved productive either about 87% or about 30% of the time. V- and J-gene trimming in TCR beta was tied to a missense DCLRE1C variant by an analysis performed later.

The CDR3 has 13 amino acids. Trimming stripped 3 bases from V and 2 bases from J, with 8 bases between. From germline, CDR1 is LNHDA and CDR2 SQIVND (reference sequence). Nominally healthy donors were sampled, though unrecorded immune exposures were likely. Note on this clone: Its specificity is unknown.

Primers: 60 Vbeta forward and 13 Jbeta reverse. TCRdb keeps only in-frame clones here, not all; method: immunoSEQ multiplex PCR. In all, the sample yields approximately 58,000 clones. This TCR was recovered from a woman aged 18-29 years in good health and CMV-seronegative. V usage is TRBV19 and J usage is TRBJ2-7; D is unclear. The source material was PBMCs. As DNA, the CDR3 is TGTGCCAGTAGTATGGGCGTAACCTACGAGCAGTACTTC. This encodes CASSMGVTYEQYF.